The clone carrying this T cell receptor beta chain was picked up a small number of times. What it recognizes is unknown. These data are taken from a study of response to subunit inactivated influenza vaccine. General study results and limits: Authors suggested each seasonal influenza vaccination recruits few new T cells.

In TCRdb, the RT-PCR reads were re-called with MiXCR into one record per CDR3 protein. Among some 850,000 distinct CDR3 sequences listed, less than 20% were seen once. CDR1 DFQATT and CDR2 SNEGSKA come from the germline V gene (reference sequence). V gave up 5 bases and J gave up 0 bases, with 17 bases separating them. This CDR3 is 16 amino acids long. V usage is TRBV20-1 and J usage is TRBJ2-4, with D possibly being TRBD2 (6 bases). The source of this sequence is a man aged 45-65 years who received an inactivated influenza vaccine. Material: PBMCs from blood, obtained around 5 days after vaccination. CDR3 amino acids: CSASGTSQLAKNIQYF. Here the CDR3 DNA reads TGCAGTGCTTCCGGGACTTCTCAACTAGCCAAAAACATTCAGTACTTC.